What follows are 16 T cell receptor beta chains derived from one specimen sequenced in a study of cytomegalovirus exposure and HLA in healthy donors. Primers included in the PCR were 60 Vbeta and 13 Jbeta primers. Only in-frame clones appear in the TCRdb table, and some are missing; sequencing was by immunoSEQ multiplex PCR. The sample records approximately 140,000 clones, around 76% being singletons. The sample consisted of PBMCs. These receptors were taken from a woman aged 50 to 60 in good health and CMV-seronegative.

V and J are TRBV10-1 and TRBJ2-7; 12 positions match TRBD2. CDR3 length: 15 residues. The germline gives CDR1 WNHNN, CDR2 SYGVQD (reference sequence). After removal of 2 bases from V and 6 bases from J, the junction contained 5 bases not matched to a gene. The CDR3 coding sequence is TGCGCCAGCAGTGAGCTAGCGGGAGGGCGATTCGAGCAGTACTTC. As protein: CASSELAGGRFEQYF.

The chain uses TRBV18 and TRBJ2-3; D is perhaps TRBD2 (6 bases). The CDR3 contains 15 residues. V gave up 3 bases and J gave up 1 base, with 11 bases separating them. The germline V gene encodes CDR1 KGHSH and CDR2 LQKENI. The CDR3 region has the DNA TGTGCCAGCTCACCCGAGGGACTGCGCACAGATACGCAGTATTTT. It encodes CASSPEGLRTDTQYF.

The CDR3 nucleotides read TGTGCCAGCAGCTCCGGACTAGCGTCAGATACGCAGTATTTT. Translating it yields CASSSGLASDTQYF. The J gene is TRBJ2-3, the V gene TRBV7-8; 9 bases line up with TRBD2. The CDR3 spans 14 residues. Looked up from germline, CDR1 is SGHVS and CDR2 is FQNEAQ. V gave up 4 bases and J gave up 4 bases; unmatched junction bases: 3.

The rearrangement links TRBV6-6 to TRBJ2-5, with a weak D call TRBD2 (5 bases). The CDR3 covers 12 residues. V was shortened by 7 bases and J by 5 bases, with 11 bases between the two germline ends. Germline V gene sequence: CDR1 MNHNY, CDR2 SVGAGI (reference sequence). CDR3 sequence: CASTTKRETQYF. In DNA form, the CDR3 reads TGTGCCAGCACCACTAAGCGGGAGACCCAGTACTTC.

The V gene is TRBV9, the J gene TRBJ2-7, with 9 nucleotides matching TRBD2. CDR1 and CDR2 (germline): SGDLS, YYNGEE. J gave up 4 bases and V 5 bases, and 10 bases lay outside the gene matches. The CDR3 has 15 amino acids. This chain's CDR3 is CASRGDVAGVYEQYF. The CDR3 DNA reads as TGTGCCAGCAGAGGAGATGTAGCGGGAGTTTACGAGCAGTACTTC.

CDR3 sequence reads: CASSETGGNYGYTF. For the CDR3, the DNA is TGTGCCAGTAGTGAGACAGGGGGCAACTATGGCTACACCTTC. The rearrangement uses TRBV19 and TRBJ1-2, with TRBD1 identical over 10 bases. The ends lost 5 bases at V and 2 bases at J; junction bases unmatched: 2. The CDR3 runs 14 residues. Germline CDR1 reads LNHDA; CDR2 reads SQIVND (reference sequence).

The CDR3 DNA follows: TGTGCCAGCAGGCCCCGACTAGATGGGACAGATACGCAGTATTTT. Encoded protein: CASRPRLDGTDTQYF. The gene calls are TRBV27 and TRBJ2-3, with a weak D call TRBD2 (6 bases). Germline V gene data show CDR1 as MNHEY and CDR2 as SMNVEV (reference sequence). This CDR3 region has 15 residues. The V and J ends lost 6 bases and 3 bases respectively, with 16 bases between them.

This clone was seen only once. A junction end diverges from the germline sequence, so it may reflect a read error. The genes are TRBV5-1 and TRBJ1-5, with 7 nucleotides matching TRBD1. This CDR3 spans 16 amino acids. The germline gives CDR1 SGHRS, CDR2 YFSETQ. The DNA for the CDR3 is TGCGCCAGCAGCTTGGAATGGGACAGTGGCAATCAGCCCCAGAATTTT. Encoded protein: CASSLEWDSGNQPQNF.

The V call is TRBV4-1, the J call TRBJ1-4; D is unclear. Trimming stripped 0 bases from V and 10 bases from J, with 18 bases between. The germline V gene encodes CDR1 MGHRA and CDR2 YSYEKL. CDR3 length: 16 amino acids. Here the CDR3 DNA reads TGCGCCAGCAGCCAAGATTCCCTGGGCCCTCCTGGAAAACTGTTTTTT. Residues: CASSQDSLGPPGKLFF.

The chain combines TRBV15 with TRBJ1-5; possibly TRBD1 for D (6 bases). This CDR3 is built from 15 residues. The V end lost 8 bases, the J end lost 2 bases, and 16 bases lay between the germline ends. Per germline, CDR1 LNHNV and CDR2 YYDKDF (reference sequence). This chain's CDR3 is CATREAGVGNQPQHF. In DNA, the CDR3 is TGTGCCACCCGGGAGGCAGGGGTCGGCAATCAGCCCCAGCATTTT.

This CDR3 is CASRLTMGQEVTQYF. In nucleotides, the CDR3 is TGTGCCAGCAGACTAACCATGGGACAAGAAGTGACCCAGTACTTC. The V and J genes are TRBV28 and TRBJ2-5; D perhaps matches TRBD1 (6 bases). The V end lost 6 bases, the J end lost 7 bases, and 21 bases lay between the germline ends. The CDR3 sequence is 15 residues long. In germline, CDR1 is MDHEN, CDR2 SYDVKM.

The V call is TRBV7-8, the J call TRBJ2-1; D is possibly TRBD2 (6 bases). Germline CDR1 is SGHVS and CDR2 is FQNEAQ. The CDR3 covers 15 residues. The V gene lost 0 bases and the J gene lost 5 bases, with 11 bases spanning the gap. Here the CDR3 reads CASSLASGTHNEQFF. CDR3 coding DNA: TGTGCCAGCAGCTTAGCTTCCGGGACTCACAATGAGCAGTTCTTC. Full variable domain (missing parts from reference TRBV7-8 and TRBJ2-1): GAGVSQSPRYKVAKRGQDVALRCDPISGHVSLFWYQQALGQGPEFLTYFQNEAQLDKSGLPSDRFFAERPEGSVSTLKIQRTQQEDSAVYLCASSLASGTHNEQFFGPGTRLTVL.

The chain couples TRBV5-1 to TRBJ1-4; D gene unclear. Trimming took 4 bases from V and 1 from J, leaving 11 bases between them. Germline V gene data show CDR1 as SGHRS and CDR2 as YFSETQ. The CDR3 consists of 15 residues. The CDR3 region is CASSLAGGTNEKLFF. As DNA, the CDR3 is TGCGCCAGCAGCCTGGCGGGAGGAACTAATGAAAAACTGTTTTTT.

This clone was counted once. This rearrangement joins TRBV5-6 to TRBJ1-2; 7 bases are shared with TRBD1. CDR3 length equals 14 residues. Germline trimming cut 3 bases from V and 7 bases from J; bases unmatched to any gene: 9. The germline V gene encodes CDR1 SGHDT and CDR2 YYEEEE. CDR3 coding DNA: TGTGCCAGCAGCTCTACACAGGGGCTCGGTGGCTACACCTTC. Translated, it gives CASSSTQGLGGYTF.

The CDR3 bases are TGTGCCAGCAGCACACGAAAAGCGGGACAGGGGTGGACTGAAGCTTTCTTT. Amino acid sequence: CASSTRKAGQGWTEAFF. This chain connects TRBV9 to TRBJ1-1; 10 positions agree with TRBD1. In germline, CDR1 is SGDLS, CDR2 YYNGEE. V shed 4 bases, J shed 5 bases, and the junction held 14 bases outside the gene matches. This CDR3 is built from 17 residues.

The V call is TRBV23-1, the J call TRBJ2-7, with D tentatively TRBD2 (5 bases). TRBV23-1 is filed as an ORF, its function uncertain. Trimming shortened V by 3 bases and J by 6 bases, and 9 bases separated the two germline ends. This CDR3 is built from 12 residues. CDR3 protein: CASSHPGLEQYV. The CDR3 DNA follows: TGCGCCAGCAGTCACCCCGGACTCGAGCAGTACGTC.